This entry lists 19 T cell receptor beta chains sequenced from one sample in a study of stem cell transplantation in POMP-related autoinflammatory disease. Libraries were prepared by immunoSEQ multiplex PCR; TCRdb keeps only in-frame clonotypes and omits some of them. The sample shows some 68,000 clones, just over 90% of them seen only once. Sequenced here: CD4+ T cells from PBMCs, sampled after stem cell transplantation. All receptors come from a human patient with POMP-related autoinflammation and immune dysregulation (PRAID). The graft donor may account for some of the T cells.

The chain is built from TRBV5-5 and TRBJ2-2; 8 nucleotides match TRBD1. Germline V gene data show CDR1 as SGHKS and CDR2 as YYEKEE (reference sequence). The CDR3 length is 17 residues. Trimming cost V 4 bases and J 2 bases; bases outside gene matches: 10. CDR3 in DNA: TGTGCCAGCAGCCCCAGGGGGCAAGAAGTTAACACCGGGGAGCTGTTTTTT. This codes for CASSPRGQEVNTGELFF.

The rearrangement joins TRBV13 to TRBJ2-2; D not resolved. The ends were cut back, 1 base at V and 4 bases at J, with 7 bases in the middle. Germline V gives CDR1 PRHDT, CDR2 FYEKMQ (reference sequence). There are 14 residues in the CDR3. DNA of the CDR3: TGTGCCAGCAGCTTAGTTCCAGGCACCGGGGAGCTGTTTTTT. This translates into CASSLVPGTGELFF.

Written as DNA, the CDR3 is TGTGCCAGCAGGCGCCCAGGGACTCTTATTAACTATGGCTACACCTTC. Translation gives CASRRPGTLINYGYTF. The chain has TRBV11-2 and TRBJ1-2, with D perhaps TRBD1 (5 bases). This CDR3 spans 16 amino acids. Per the germline V gene, CDR1 is SGHAT and CDR2 is FQNNGV. The V end lost 6 bases, the J end lost 1 base, and 18 bases lay between the germline ends.

The V and J genes are TRBV5-1 and TRBJ2-2; D is possibly TRBD2 (6 bases). Trimming shortened V by 4 bases and J by 1 base, and 11 bases separated the two germline ends. CDR3 size: 15 residues. Germline assignment: CDR1 SGHRS and CDR2 YFSETQ. DNA for the CDR3: TGCGCCAGCAGCCCTCGGGACTTGAACACCGGGGAGCTGTTTTTT. The encoded protein is CASSPRDLNTGELFF. Full variable domain (missing parts from reference TRBV5-1 and TRBJ2-2): KAGVTQTPRYLIKTRGQQVTLSCSPISGHRSVSWYQQTPGQGLQFLFEYFSETQRNKGNFPGRFSGRQFSNSRSEMNVSTLELGDSALYLCASSPRDLNTGELFFGEGSRLTVL.

The chain has TRBV5-1 and TRBJ2-5; TRBD2 agrees at 12 bases. CDR3 length: 16 residues. Trimming cost V 2 bases and J 5 bases; bases outside gene matches: 7. Germline V lookup: CDR1 SGHRS, CDR2 YFSETQ. CDR3 residues: CASSFTSGRRRETQYF. The CDR3 DNA reads TGCGCCAGCAGCTTCACTAGCGGGAGGCGCCGTGAGACCCAGTACTTC.

V is TRBV5-1 and J is TRBJ2-3; 9 bases line up with TRBD2. Germline CDR1 and CDR2: SGHRS and YFSETQ. Losses at the gene ends were 1 base for V and 2 bases for J; bases not matched to a gene: 5. This CDR3 region has 16 residues. CDR3 protein: CASSLRAGGNTDTQYF. In nucleotides, the CDR3 is TGCGCCAGCAGCTTGAGAGCGGGGGGAAACACAGATACGCAGTATTTT.

The gene calls are TRBV24-1 and TRBJ1-2; the D gene is possibly TRBD1 (6 bases). Germline CDR1 is KGHDR and CDR2 is SFDVKD. The CDR3 totals 13 residues. Trimming stripped 4 bases from V and 8 bases from J, with 13 bases between. In DNA, the CDR3 is TGTGCCACCAGTGACGGACAGAGTGAGGGCTACACCTTC. Protein: CATSDGQSEGYTF.

This clone occurred once. This chain connects TRBV5-6 to TRBJ2-6; no definite D call. Trimming left V 2 bases short and J 0 bases short, with 12 bases between. Germline V gene lookup returns CDR1 SGHDT and CDR2 YYEEEE. This CDR3 is 17 amino acids long. The CDR3 nucleotides read TGTGCCAGCAGCTTTGTCGGGTTACCCTCTGGGGCCAACGTCCTGACTTTC. It translates to CASSFVGLPSGANVLTF.

The rearrangement joins TRBV5-1 to TRBJ2-1; the match to TRBD2 covers 7 bases. The germline V gene encodes CDR1 SGHRS and CDR2 YFSETQ. This CDR3 has 17 amino acids. With V trimmed by 3 bases and J by 6 bases, 15 bases remained unmatched. The CDR3 is CASSSQFQGGRFNEQFF. Here the CDR3 DNA reads TGCGCCAGCAGCTCGCAATTCCAGGGAGGGCGTTTCAATGAGCAGTTCTTC.

This chain connects TRBV5-3 to TRBJ1-5; TRBD1 agrees at 7 bases. TRBV5-3 is an ORF for which the function is uncertain. The CDR3 consists of 14 residues. V shed 2 bases, J shed 3 bases, and the junction held 2 bases outside the gene matches. CDR3 loop: CARSLTGDNQPQHF. DNA of the CDR3: TGTGCCAGAAGCTTAACAGGGGACAATCAGCCCCAGCATTTT.

The chain combines TRBV5-8 with TRBJ2-1, with 7 bases identical to TRBD1. This CDR3 is built from 13 residues. After removal of 0 bases from V and 11 bases from J, the junction contained 5 bases not matched to a gene. Germline assignment: CDR1 SGHTS and CDR2 YDEGEE. The CDR3 is CASSLAGQVQQFF. CDR3 in DNA: TGTGCCAGCAGCTTGGCCGGACAGGTACAGCAGTTCTTC.

This sequence joins TRBV30 and TRBJ2-7; 7 nucleotides agree with TRBD2. The length of the CDR3 is 14 residues. The V gene's germline CDR1 is GTSNPN and CDR2 SVGIG (reference sequence). Trimming at V came to 2 bases and at J to 4 bases, leaving 8 bases not matched to a gene. DNA of the CDR3: TGTGCCTGGAGTTCACTAGCGAGAAATTACGAGCAGTACTTC. Translated, it gives CAWSSLARNYEQYF.

The chain couples TRBV6-5 to TRBJ2-3; D is undetermined. The germline gives CDR1 MNHEY, CDR2 SVGAGI. This CDR3 is built from 13 residues. V gave up 6 bases and J gave up 0 bases, with 7 bases separating them. The CDR3: CASRISSTDTQYF. The DNA of the CDR3 is TGTGCCAGCAGGATCTCTAGCACAGATACGCAGTATTTT.

The chain's CDR3 is CASSSGSRGRETQYF. CDR3 coding DNA: TGTGCCAGCTCATCCGGGAGCAGGGGGAGAGAGACCCAGTACTTC. The chain employs TRBV18 and TRBJ2-5; TRBD1 is a possible D gene (7 bases). V lost 5 bases and J 4 bases, leaving 17 bases between the germline ends. The V gene's germline CDR1 is KGHSH and CDR2 LQKENI. The CDR3 has 15 residues.

The rearrangement uses TRBV9 and TRBJ1-1; D unresolved. V lost 0 bases and J lost 8, with 5 bases in between. This CDR3 spans 11 amino acids. The germline CDR1 and CDR2 sequences are SGDLS and YYNGEE. The CDR3 loop reads CASSVVGEAFF. The CDR3 DNA reads as TGTGCCAGCAGCGTAGTGGGGGAAGCTTTCTTT.

This clone was seen just once. The V call is TRBV4-1, the J call TRBJ2-2, with 8 bases matching TRBD1. CDR3 length equals 17 residues. Unmatched junction bases numbered 7, after V lost 3 bases and J lost 1 base. Per germline, CDR1 MGHRA and CDR2 YSYEKL. The CDR3 coding sequence is TGCGCCAGCAGCCAGGTATCCGGGACAGGGAACACCGGGGAGCTGTTTTTT. Protein product: CASSQVSGTGNTGELFF.

V gene TRBV28 combines with J gene TRBJ1-1; 7 bases align to TRBD1. After removal of 8 bases from V and 6 bases from J, the junction contained 9 bases not matched to a gene. CDR1 and CDR2 (germline): MDHEN, SYDVKM. The length of the CDR3 is 13 residues. CDR3 protein: CASDKTGLAEAFF. CDR3 DNA: TGTGCCAGCGACAAGACAGGGTTGGCTGAAGCTTTCTTT.

This clone was seen a single time. The V gene is TRBV21-1, the J gene TRBJ1-4; TRBD1 reflects the table's D call only, with no check against the DNA. TRBV21-1 is tagged as a pseudogene. This CDR3 has 15 residues. The CDR3 spells CASIKPHRVYEKLFF. The CDR3 DNA sequence: TGTGCCAGCATCAAACCGCACAGGGTTTATGAAAAACTGTTTTTT.

This clone was observed a handful of times. The chain combines TRBV30 with TRBJ1-5, with D perhaps TRBD1 (5 bases). The CDR3 runs 18 residues. V dropped 0 bases and J dropped 0 bases, with 18 bases sitting between them. Looked up from germline, CDR1 is GTSNPN and CDR2 is SVGIG (reference sequence). The CDR3 sequence: CAWSVSQGVPLSNQPQHF. The CDR3 DNA sequence: TGTGCCTGGAGTGTAAGTCAAGGGGTCCCCCTTAGCAATCAGCCCCAGCATTTT.